This entry lists 26 T cell receptor beta chains sequenced from one sample in a study of blood T cells in healthy people across ages. Through a sample-barcoded 5' primer and a J-beta primer mix, a second PCR was run for about 7 to 12 cycles. TCRdb re-derived calls from the 5' RACE reads in MiXCR, one entry per CDR3 protein. The table has some 640,000 distinct CDR3 sequences, less than 35% seen once; the top ten hold approximately 14%. Sequencing input: blood. The receptors derive from a woman of 80 years or more in good health.

This clonotype was observed at least ten times. The V and J genes are TRBV20-1 and TRBJ1-5, with 8 bases lining up with TRBD1. Unmatched junction bases numbered 9, after V lost 6 bases and J lost 5 bases. The CDR3 is 14 residues long. Looked up from germline, CDR1 is DFQATT and CDR2 is SNEGSKA (reference sequence). The CDR3 spells CSANDRGPDQPQHF. DNA for the CDR3: TGCAGTGCAAATGACAGGGGCCCCGATCAGCCCCAGCATTTT.

Remarks on this clonotype: A much larger clone lies a single base off, so this may be a read error. The chain carries TRBV29-1 and TRBJ2-3, with D hard to call. CDR1 and CDR2 (germline): SQVTM, ANQGSEA. The V and J ends lost 7 bases and 0 bases respectively, with 8 bases between them. The CDR3 is made up of 12 amino acids. CDR3 loop: CSGDQSTDTQYF. DNA of the CDR3: TGCAGCGGTGACCAGAGCACAGATACGCAGTATTTT.

This clonotype has ten or more counts. The gene calls are TRBV12-3 or TRBV12-4 and TRBJ1-2, with a possible D match to TRBD1 (5 bases). V lost 5 bases and J 7 bases, leaving 14 bases between the germline ends. CDR3 size: 13 residues. The CDR3 loop reads CASSLRGASGYTF. Written as DNA, the CDR3 is TGTGCCAGCAGTCTGAGGGGCGCAAGTGGCTACACCTTC.

This clonotype was counted many times. A read error may be the cause here, since a much bigger clone is one base away. The J gene is TRBJ2-3, the V gene TRBV12-3 or TRBV12-4, with D perhaps matching TRBD2 (7 bases). The CDR3 spans 15 residues. The CDR3 DNA reads TGTGCCAGCAGTTTAACCGGGGGGCCCACAGATGCGCAGTATTTT. Amino acids: CASSLTGGPTDAQYF.

With regard to this clonotype: This may arise from a read error, as a much more abundant clone is one base away. The V call is TRBV20-1, the J call TRBJ2-1, with TRBD2 identical over 8 bases. This CDR3 has 16 residues. Germline V gene data show CDR1 as DFQATT and CDR2 as SNEGSKA (reference sequence). The CDR3 DNA reads as TGCAGTGCTTCCTCGGGGCGGGGGGTCTCCAACAATGAGCAGTTCTTC. This codes for CSASSGRGVSNNEQFF.

The chain employs TRBV30 and TRBJ1-5; D not certain. Germline V lookup: CDR1 GTSNPN, CDR2 SVGIG (reference sequence). Trimming shortened V by 1 base and J by 4 bases, and 8 bases separated the two germline ends. The length of the CDR3 is 13 residues. DNA of the CDR3: TGTGCCTGGAGTGGAGGGCCTAATCAGCCCCAGCATTTT. Translation gives CAWSGGPNQPQHF.

This clonotype has at least ten counts. The chain carries TRBV12-3 or TRBV12-4 and TRBJ1-5, with 9 bases lining up with TRBD1. This CDR3 spans 17 amino acids. The V gene end was trimmed by 6 bases and the J gene end by 2 bases; junction bases not matched to a gene: 11. The CDR3 protein is CASRHGTGIGGNQPQHF. CDR3 nucleotides: TGTGCCAGCAGACACGGGACAGGGATTGGGGGCAATCAGCCCCAGCATTTT.

The rearrangement joins TRBV7-3 to TRBJ1-1; TRBD1 is a possible D gene (5 bases). The CDR3 is 12 residues long. V gave up 5 bases and J gave up 11 bases, with 15 bases separating them. Per the germline V gene, CDR1 is SGHTA and CDR2 is FQGTGA. CDR3 amino acids: CASSTGTSRAFF. The CDR3 region has the DNA TGTGCCAGCAGCACCGGGACCTCTAGGGCTTTCTTT.

With regard to this clonotype: Possible read error: a much larger clone is one base away. V gene TRBV7-2 combines with J gene TRBJ1-2, with D maybe TRBD1 (5 bases). Germline V lookup: CDR1 SGHTA, CDR2 FQGNSA. The V gene lost 2 bases and the J gene lost 4 bases, with 8 bases spanning the gap. The CDR3 is made up of 13 amino acids. CDR3 region: CASSLNGGYGYTF. The CDR3 DNA follows: TGTGCCAGCAGCTTAAACGGGGGCTATGGCTACACCTTC.

As for this clonotype: A much larger clone differs from this one at a single base, so this may be a read error. The rearrangement joins TRBV20-1 to TRBJ2-7; 8 bases align to TRBD2. The CDR3 spans 13 residues. CDR1 DFQATT and CDR2 SNEGSKA come from the germline V gene (reference sequence). The junction had 10 bases not matched to a gene; V was cut back by 5 bases and J by 7 bases. The CDR3 bases are TGCAGTGCTTACCTGGGACTAGAAAATGAGCAGTACTTC. It codes for CSAYLGLENEQYF.

This clonotype has more than one count but fewer than ten. A read error may be the cause here, since a much bigger clone is one base away. The V gene is TRBV12-3 or TRBV12-4, the J gene TRBJ2-1; tentatively, D is TRBD1 (5 bases). With the DNA end fitting TRBJ2-7 better, the J assignment may be wrong. This CDR3 region has 14 residues. CDR3: CASSPVDRYNEQYF. CDR3 in DNA: TGTGCCAGCAGTCCCGTCGACAGATACAATGAGCAGTACTTC.

In this sample, this clonotype turned up many times. The V call is TRBV7-8, the J call TRBJ2-1, with D possibly being TRBD1 or TRBD2 (6 bases each). Germline CDR1 SGHVS, CDR2 FQNEAQ. The CDR3 sequence is 14 residues long. Trimming took 2 bases from V and 4 from J, leaving 9 bases between them. The CDR3 nucleotides read TGTGCCAGCAGCTTACCGGGGGCATACAATGAGCAGTTCTTC. The encoded protein is CASSLPGAYNEQFF.

This clonotype was observed at least ten times. The chain uses TRBV20-1 and TRBJ2-1, with D tentatively TRBD2 (5 bases). This CDR3 has 12 residues. Per germline, CDR1 DFQATT and CDR2 SNEGSKA (reference sequence). The V end lost 0 bases, the J end lost 12 bases, and 12 bases lay between the germline ends. The CDR3 DNA reads TGCAGTGCTAGAGACGGGGTGATCGGGCAGTTCTTC. It yields the protein CSARDGVIGQFF.

This chain uses TRBV28 with TRBJ2-7, with a possible D match to TRBD1 (5 bases). Germline V lookup: CDR1 MDHEN, CDR2 SYDVKM. Trimming shortened V by 5 bases and J by 7 bases, and 12 bases separated the two germline ends. The CDR3 spans 12 residues. The CDR3 reads CASSPKYREQYF. The DNA of the CDR3 is TGTGCCAGCAGTCCCAAATACAGGGAGCAGTACTTC.

This chain uses TRBV13 with TRBJ2-7, with 14 bases that match TRBD2. The length of the CDR3 is 16 residues. CDR1 and CDR2 from the germline V gene are PRHDT and FYEKMQ (reference sequence). V shed 5 bases, J shed 7 bases, and the junction held 10 bases outside the gene matches. The CDR3 here is CASSTYPGTSGGEQYF. Written as DNA, the CDR3 is TGTGCCAGCAGCACTTATCCCGGGACTAGCGGGGGTGAGCAGTACTTC.

This clonotype has a handful of counts. The V gene is TRBV4-3, the J gene TRBJ2-6, with a possible D match to TRBD1 (6 bases). From germline, CDR1 is LGHNA and CDR2 YSLEER. Trimming stripped 0 bases from V and 0 bases from J, with 9 bases between. This CDR3 is built from 17 residues. The CDR3 bases are TGCGCCAGCAGCCAAGAGGGACATGTCTCTGGGGCCAACGTCCTGACTTTC. It codes for CASSQEGHVSGANVLTF.

This clonotype occurred many times. The chain employs TRBV9 and TRBJ2-3, with TRBD2 matching 9 bases. CDR1 and CDR2 from the germline V gene are SGDLS and YYNGEE. Germline trimming cut 0 bases from V and 3 bases from J; bases unmatched to any gene: 5. The CDR3 is made up of 16 amino acids. The DNA for the CDR3 is TGTGCCAGCAGCGTAGAGGCGGGGGGGGGTACAGATACGCAGTATTTT. It yields the protein CASSVEAGGGTDTQYF.

There are a few counts of this clonotype. An end of the junction differs from the germline gene, which may be a read error. The chain has TRBV6-1 and TRBJ2-3; 8 nucleotides agree with TRBD1. CDR3 length equals 15 residues. The germline V gene has CDR1 MNHNS and CDR2 SASEGT. Written as DNA, the CDR3 is TGTGCCTGCAGTGGCGGCAGGGGGCTAACAGATACGCAGTATTTT. Its protein is CACSGGRGLTDTQYF.

There are a few counts of this clonotype. One end of the junction is discordant with germline, which a read error may explain. The chain recombines TRBV12-3 or TRBV12-4 with TRBJ1-2; no firm D call. CDR3 length: 14 amino acids. The CDR3 DNA sequence: TGTGCCGGCAGTTTACGGGAGGGTAGCTATGGCTACACCTTC. It specifies CAGSLREGSYGYTF.

A word on this clonotype: Just one base apart from a much larger clone, this may be a read error. This chain connects TRBV9 to TRBJ1-4; D uncertain. This CDR3 has 16 residues. The V end lost 4 bases, the J end lost 3 bases, and 16 bases lay between the germline ends. Germline V gene sequence: CDR1 SGDLS, CDR2 YYNGEE. CDR3: CASSMDGSSSNEKLFF. Here the CDR3 DNA reads TGTGCCAGCAGCATGGACGGGAGCTCATCTAATGAAAAACTGTTTTTT.

The chain employs TRBV5-1 and TRBJ2-3; 8 positions match TRBD1. V shed 5 bases and J 4 bases; nucleotides not matched to a gene: 12. Germline V CDR1 and CDR2: SGHRS, YFSETQ. The CDR3 runs 16 residues. CDR3: CASSFTGTGYSDTQYF. CDR3 DNA: TGCGCCAGCAGTTTTACCGGGACAGGATATTCAGATACGCAGTATTTT.

There are many counts of this clonotype. The chain is built from TRBV12-3 or TRBV12-4 and TRBJ2-4; TRBD2 aligns across 8 bases. CDR3 size: 13 residues. V lost 2 bases and J lost 12; bases outside the gene matches: 6. The CDR3 DNA reads as TGTGCCAGCAGTTTACGGGGGGGCAGCACTCAGTACTTC. This gives the protein CASSLRGGSTQYF.

The chain is built from TRBV7-2 and TRBJ1-1, with 12 nucleotides matching TRBD1. With 0 bases clipped from V and 5 bases from J, the junction kept 7 bases outside the gene matches. Germline V gene lookup returns CDR1 SGHTA and CDR2 FQGNSA. The CDR3 runs to 17 residues. The CDR3 region is CASSLAKLGQGATEAFF. As DNA, the CDR3 is TGTGCCAGCAGCTTAGCGAAGTTGGGACAGGGGGCTACTGAAGCTTTCTTT.

In DNA form, the CDR3 reads TGTGCCACCAGTGGGGCCGGGTTTCCTGACTCTGGGGCCAACGTCCTGACTTTC. Translating gives CATSGAGFPDSGANVLTF. The chain employs TRBV24-1 and TRBJ2-6; D remains ambiguous. Trimming took off 5 bases at V and 0 bases at J, with 16 bases between the two ends. The CDR3 is 18 amino acids. Looked up from germline, CDR1 is KGHDR and CDR2 is SFDVKD.

The gene calls are TRBV29-1 and TRBJ1-2; unclear D gene. Per germline, CDR1 SQVTM and CDR2 ANQGSEA. The V end lost 5 bases, the J end lost 2 bases, and 9 bases lay between the germline ends. The CDR3 is 12 amino acids. The CDR3 protein is CSVTTVNYGYTF. DNA for the CDR3: TGCAGCGTTACTACAGTGAACTATGGCTACACCTTC.

The chain recombines TRBV20-1 with TRBJ2-1; D gene ambiguous. Germline V CDR1 and CDR2: DFQATT, SNEGSKA (reference sequence). Trimming left V 0 bases short and J 0 bases short, with 6 bases between. The CDR3 is 14 amino acids. The CDR3: CSARDIGSYNEQFF. CDR3 bases: TGCAGTGCTAGAGACATTGGCTCCTACAATGAGCAGTTCTTC.